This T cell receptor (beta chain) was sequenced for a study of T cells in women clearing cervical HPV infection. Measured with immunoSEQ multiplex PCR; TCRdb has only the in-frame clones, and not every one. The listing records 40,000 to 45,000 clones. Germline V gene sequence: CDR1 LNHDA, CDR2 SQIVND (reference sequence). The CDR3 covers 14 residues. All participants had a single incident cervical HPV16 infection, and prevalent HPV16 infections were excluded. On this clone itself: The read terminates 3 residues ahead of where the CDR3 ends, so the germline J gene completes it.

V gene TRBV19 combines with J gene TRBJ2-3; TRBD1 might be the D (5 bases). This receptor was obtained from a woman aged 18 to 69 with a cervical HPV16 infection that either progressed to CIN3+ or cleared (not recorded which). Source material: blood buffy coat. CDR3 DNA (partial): TGTGCCAGTAGTCCATGGCAGGGTGATCAGCCG. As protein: CASSPWQGDQP. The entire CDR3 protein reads CASSPWQGDQPQYF.